These 19 T cell receptor beta chains share one sample of origin, sequenced in a study of blood T cell repertoires in COVID-19. Assay: immunoSEQ multiplex PCR; the TCRdb copy retains only in-frame clones and omits some. The top ten hold more than 2% of the sample, which has about 110,000 clones, roughly 84% seen once. The sample taken for sequencing was peripheral blood. The receptors stem from a human donor in a cohort sampled during active COVID-19.

This clone occurred once. The V gene is TRBV30, the J gene TRBJ2-7, with D perhaps TRBD1 (7 bases). The CDR3 has 17 amino acids. Germline loops: CDR1 GTSNPN, CDR2 SVGIG (reference sequence). Trimming cost V 0 bases and J 4 bases, with 22 bases left between them. The CDR3, as DNA: TGTGCCTGGAGTGTAGGATGGTGGAGGGGGCTTGGTTACGAGCAGTACTTC. Residues: CAWSVGWWRGLGYEQYF.

The rearrangement links TRBV7-9 to TRBJ2-7, with TRBD2 as a possible D gene (5 bases). V was pared by 2 bases and J by 3 bases, with 11 bases between. Germline V gene lookup returns CDR1 SEHNR and CDR2 FQNEAQ (reference sequence). The CDR3 sequence is 14 residues long. CDR3: CASSLPGIGYEQYF. CDR3 bases: TGTGCCAGCAGCTTACCGGGGATAGGCTACGAGCAGTACTTC.

The chain is built from TRBV12-5 and TRBJ2-3, with 11 nucleotides matching TRBD2. V lost 8 bases to trimming and J lost 1 base; unmatched junction nucleotides: 14. Germline V gene sequence: CDR1 LGHNT, CDR2 FRNRAP. There are 18 residues in the CDR3. The chain's CDR3 is CASRRGIATSGGTDTQYF. The CDR3 DNA reads as TGTGCTAGTCGCCGGGGCATCGCGACTAGCGGGGGCACAGATACGCAGTATTTT.

The chain couples TRBV5-1 to TRBJ2-5, with D maybe TRBD1 (6 bases). Per the germline V gene, CDR1 is SGHRS and CDR2 is YFSETQ. The CDR3 is 14 residues long. The V and J ends lost 0 bases and 3 bases respectively, with 9 bases between them. CDR3 loop: CASSLDGGEETQYF. The CDR3 nucleotides are TGCGCCAGCAGCTTGGATGGGGGCGAAGAGACCCAGTACTTC.

This chain uses TRBV2 with TRBJ2-1; perhaps TRBD2 as D (6 bases). The ends were cut back, 8 bases at V and 0 bases at J, with 11 bases in the middle. Germline lookup yields CDR1 SNHLY and CDR2 FYNNEI. The CDR3 is 14 residues long. CDR3 amino acids: CASGGASSYNEQFF. The CDR3 DNA reads TGTGCCAGCGGCGGGGCTAGCTCCTACAATGAGCAGTTCTTC.

The J gene is TRBJ1-6, the V gene TRBV6-5; D gene uncertain. V gave up 2 bases and J gave up 10 bases, with 9 bases separating them. Germline CDR1 and CDR2: MNHEY and SVGAGI. The CDR3 totals 13 residues. The CDR3 nucleotides are TGTGCCAGCAGTTACGACGGGGAATCACCCCTCCACTTT. This sequence encodes CASSYDGESPLHF.

This sequence joins TRBV7-2 and TRBJ2-5; 7 bases line up with TRBD1. The CDR3 runs 15 residues. In germline, CDR1 is SGHTA, CDR2 FQGNSA. Trimming took 3 bases from V and 2 from J; bases not matched to a gene: 6. CDR3 amino acids: CASSLRGTEQETQYF. CDR3 DNA: TGTGCCAGCAGCTTGCGTGGGACAGAGCAAGAGACCCAGTACTTC.

The rearrangement uses TRBV3-1 (or the pseudogene TRBV3-2) and TRBJ2-4; 11 nucleotides agree with TRBD1. The V gene's germline CDR1 is LGHDT and CDR2 YNNKEL (reference sequence). V lost 4 bases to trimming and J lost 7 bases; unmatched junction nucleotides: 6. The CDR3 spans 15 residues. CDR3 in DNA: TGTGCCAGCAGCCCCGGACAGGGGGCCTTTAACATTCAGTACTTC. Translated, it gives CASSPGQGAFNIQYF.

The J gene is TRBJ2-1, the V gene TRBV27; the match to TRBD2 covers 13 bases. Germline CDR1 and CDR2: MNHEY and SMNVEV (reference sequence). This CDR3 contains 15 residues. The trim removed 6 bases at V and 5 bases at J, leaving 4 bases unmatched. In DNA form, the CDR3 reads TGTGCCAGCAGACTAGGGACTAGCGGGAACAATGAGCAGTTCTTC. Translated, it gives CASRLGTSGNNEQFF.

This clone was seen a handful of times. Other DNA sequences in this specimen translate into the identical CDR3. The V and J genes are TRBV18 and TRBJ2-5; 13 bases match TRBD2. The CDR3 extends over 15 amino acids. Germline trimming cut 3 bases from V and 5 bases from J; bases unmatched to any gene: 3. Germline lookup yields CDR1 KGHSH and CDR2 LQKENI. The CDR3 DNA follows: TGTGCCAGCTCACCTGGGACTAGCGGGGAGGAGACCCAGTACTTC. It is translated as CASSPGTSGEETQYF.

The DNA for the CDR3 is TGCAGCGCGGACAGGGAGGGGACCGGGGAGCTGTTTTTT. This encodes CSADREGTGELFF. This rearrangement joins TRBV29-1 to TRBJ2-2; TRBD1 is a possible D gene (8 bases). The CDR3 consists of 13 residues. From germline, CDR1 is SQVTM and CDR2 ANQGSEA. V dropped 7 bases and J dropped 5 bases, with 14 bases sitting between them.

The chain has TRBV10-3 and TRBJ2-1, with TRBD1 matching over 9 bases. Germline trimming cut 4 bases from V and 6 bases from J; bases unmatched to any gene: 4. This CDR3 comprises 14 residues. Germline V gene data show CDR1 as ENHRY and CDR2 as SYGVKD. This CDR3 reads CAISVGTGFNEQFF. CDR3 bases: TGTGCCATCAGTGTAGGGACAGGGTTCAATGAGCAGTTCTTC.

The rearrangement uses TRBV6-6 and TRBJ2-7; 11 bases are shared with TRBD2. CDR1 is MNHNY, CDR2 SVGAGI, per germline (reference sequence). Trimming removed 6 bases from V and 5 bases from J; junction bases left unmatched: 6. The CDR3 totals 14 residues. This CDR3 reads CASRTSGSVHEQYF. The CDR3 nucleotides are TGTGCCAGCAGAACTAGCGGGAGTGTCCACGAGCAGTACTTC.

This chain links TRBV20-1 with TRBJ1-5; D not certain. Trimming removed 3 bases at V and 0 bases at J, with 3 bases between. From germline, CDR1 is DFQATT and CDR2 SNEGSKA (reference sequence). This CDR3 contains 12 residues. The CDR3 sequence is CSASRSNQPQHF. The CDR3 DNA reads TGCAGTGCTAGTCGTAGCAATCAGCCCCAGCATTTT.

The chain recombines TRBV2 with TRBJ1-1; D uncertain. This CDR3 is built from 13 residues. The V end was cut by 1 base, the J end by 4 bases, with 7 bases between. CDR1 is SNHLY and CDR2 is FYNNEI in the germline V gene. The CDR3 DNA sequence: TGTGCCAGCAGTGAAGTCTTGAGCACTGAAGCTTTCTTT. Amino acid sequence: CASSEVLSTEAFF.

The rearrangement links TRBV3-1 (or the pseudogene TRBV3-2) to TRBJ1-5; TRBD1 matches 7 bases. Germline CDR1 reads LGHDT; CDR2 reads YNNKEL (reference sequence). With 1 base clipped from V and 2 bases from J, the junction kept 2 bases outside the gene matches. The CDR3 has 15 amino acids. CDR3 in amino acids: CASSQGTGRNQPQHF. CDR3 DNA: TGTGCCAGCAGCCAAGGGACAGGCCGCAATCAGCCCCAGCATTTT.

The rearrangement links TRBV11-2 to TRBJ2-3; D call uncertain. This CDR3 region has 14 residues. Germline-derived CDR1 and CDR2 are SGHAT and FQNNGV. Trimming cost V 4 bases and J 4 bases, with 12 bases left between them. The DNA for the CDR3 is TGTGCCAGCAGCTCCGGGTTAGCCTCAGATACGCAGTATTTT. Protein product: CASSSGLASDTQYF.

The rearrangement links TRBV7-9 to TRBJ2-3, with D unclear. The CDR3 spans 13 residues. Germline V gives CDR1 SEHNR, CDR2 FQNEAQ (reference sequence). Trimming removed 0 bases from V and 5 bases from J, with 6 bases in between. In nucleotides, the CDR3 is TGTGCCAGCAGCTTAGCCTCGGGAGATACGCAGTATTTT. It encodes CASSLASGDTQYF.

The chain is built from TRBV7-3 and TRBJ2-3; 7 nucleotides line up with TRBD2. The CDR3 extends over 17 amino acids. Germline values: CDR1 SGHTA, CDR2 FQGTGA. V lost 1 base and J lost 4; bases outside the gene matches: 11. CDR3 in amino acids: CASSLSGTGGRADTQYF. DNA for the CDR3: TGTGCCAGCAGCTTAAGTGGGACGGGGGGTAGGGCAGATACGCAGTATTTT.